Shown below are 27 T cell receptor beta chains from a single sample sequenced in a study of T cell responses to AZD1222 COVID-19 vaccine. Here immunoSEQ multiplex PCR was the method, and the copy in TCRdb shows in-frame clones only, minus some. The data contain 75,000 to 85,000 clones, roughly nine tenths of them seen just once; the ten biggest clones take up about a quarter. Material: peripheral blood, obtained on day 0 of AZD1222 vaccination. The receptors originated from an adult in good health.

V and J are TRBV5-1 and TRBJ2-5; D gene unclear. The V and J ends lost 0 bases and 5 bases respectively, with 11 bases between them. There are 14 residues in the CDR3. Germline lookup yields CDR1 SGHRS and CDR2 YFSETQ. CDR3 in DNA: TGCGCCAGCAGCTTGGGAATCAATAAGGAGACCCAGTACTTC. This encodes CASSLGINKETQYF.

J is TRBJ1-3 and V is TRBV5-1; D not resolved. CDR1 and CDR2 (germline): SGHRS, YFSETQ. Trimming removed 0 bases at V and 0 bases at J, with 10 bases between. The CDR3 is 16 residues long. CDR3 region: CASSLAGQHSGNTIYF. CDR3 in DNA: TGCGCCAGCAGCTTGGCCGGTCAGCACTCTGGAAACACCATATATTTT. Variable domain in full (rest from reference TRBV5-1 and TRBJ1-3): KAGVTQTPRYLIKTRGQQVTLSCSPISGHRSVSWYQQTPGQGLQFLFEYFSETQRNKGNFPGRFSGRQFSNSRSEMNVSTLELGDSALYLCASSLAGQHSGNTIYFGEGSWLTVV.

The chain uses TRBV14 and TRBJ2-7; possible D gene TRBD2, 5 bases. There are 13 residues in the CDR3. The V end lost 3 bases, the J end lost 2 bases, and 8 bases lay between the germline ends. Germline values: CDR1 SGHDN, CDR2 FVKESK. CDR3 region: CASSQDWAYEQYF. The DNA of the CDR3 is TGTGCCAGCAGCCAGGACTGGGCCTACGAGCAGTACTTC.

V and J are TRBV7-3 and TRBJ1-1, with 7 bases fitting TRBD1. The ends lost 5 bases at V and 2 bases at J; junction bases unmatched: 5. The germline V gene encodes CDR1 SGHTA and CDR2 FQGTGA. The CDR3 sequence is 14 residues long. CDR3 in DNA: TGTGCCAGCAGCCCACAGGGGTTTAACACTGAAGCTTTCTTT. Translating it yields CASSPQGFNTEAFF.

V is TRBV5-1 and J is TRBJ2-7, with a possible D match to TRBD2 (6 bases). Per germline, CDR1 SGHRS and CDR2 YFSETQ. V shed 4 bases and J shed 1 base, with 15 bases lying between them. The CDR3 covers 15 residues. The CDR3 DNA sequence: TGCGCCAGCAGCGGGGGAGGCCACAGGTCCTACGAGCAGTACTTC. The encoded protein is CASSGGGHRSYEQYF.

V gene TRBV5-4 combines with J gene TRBJ2-1, with a possible D match to TRBD2 (6 bases). The CDR3 has 18 amino acids. Germline CDR1 is SGHNT and CDR2 is YYREEE (reference sequence). V gave up 4 bases and J gave up 0 bases, with 20 bases separating them. This CDR3 is CASSPAVGGSSSYNEQFF. CDR3 bases: TGTGCCAGCAGCCCGGCAGTCGGAGGGAGCAGCTCCTACAATGAGCAGTTCTTC. The whole variable domain, remainder taken from reference TRBV5-4 and TRBJ2-1, is ETGVTQSPTHLIKTRGQQVTLRCSSQSGHNTVSWYQQALGQGPQFIFQYYREEENGRGNFPPRFSGLQFPNYSSELNVNALELDDSALYLCASSPAVGGSSSYNEQFFGPGTRLTVL.

This rearrangement joins TRBV28 to TRBJ1-2, with a tentative D call TRBD1 (5 bases). The CDR3 is made up of 12 amino acids. From germline, CDR1 is MDHEN and CDR2 SYDVKM. V gave up 9 bases and J gave up 4 bases, with 12 bases separating them. CDR3 protein: CASHPGGYGYTF. CDR3 in DNA: TGTGCCAGTCATCCCGGGGGCTATGGCTACACCTTC.

The chain recombines TRBV29-1 with TRBJ1-1; 9 bases align to TRBD1. V gave up 7 bases and J gave up 0 bases; unmatched junction bases: 3. This CDR3 has 13 residues. Germline V lookup: CDR1 SQVTM, CDR2 ANQGSEA. DNA for the CDR3: TGCAGCGCCGACAGGGGGATGAACACTGAAGCTTTCTTT. Translated: CSADRGMNTEAFF.

The DNA for the CDR3 is TGTGCCAGCAGCTTCAGGACGGAGCTGAACACTGAAGCTTTCTTT. Translation gives CASSFRTELNTEAFF. This sequence joins TRBV11-3 and TRBJ1-1; D is unclear. V lost 3 bases, J lost 0 bases, and 11 bases lay in between. The CDR3 has 15 residues. Germline CDR1 is SGHNT and CDR2 is YENEEA.

This rearrangement joins TRBV5-3 to TRBJ1-6; weak D call: TRBD1 (5 bases). TRBV5-3 has ORF status, its function being uncertain. V was shortened by 4 bases and J by 10 bases, with 15 bases between the two germline ends. The CDR3 length is 14 residues. CDR3 nucleotide sequence: TGTGCCAGAAGCGGGGACCCCGGGAAATCACCCCTCCACTTT. This translates into CARSGDPGKSPLHF.

The J gene is TRBJ1-5, the V gene TRBV15; no clear D gene. CDR1 LNHNV and CDR2 YYDKDF come from the germline V gene (reference sequence). V lost 0 bases to trimming and J lost 7 bases, with 16 bases between them. The CDR3 contains 16 residues. The CDR3 is CATSRDQRPRGQPQHF. The CDR3 region has the DNA TGTGCCACCAGCAGAGATCAAAGGCCGCGGGGACAGCCCCAGCATTTT.

This clone turned up a few times. The chain uses TRBV5-8 and TRBJ1-4; D gene uncertain. The CDR3 covers 15 residues. The V end was cut by 4 bases, the J end by 5 bases, with 15 bases between. CDR1 SGHTS and CDR2 YDEGEE come from the germline V gene. The CDR3 loop is CASSTRPAGNEKLFF. CDR3 coding DNA: TGTGCCAGCAGCACCCGACCAGCAGGAAATGAAAAACTGTTTTTT.

The rearrangement joins TRBV4-3 to TRBJ2-7; D is perhaps TRBD2 (7 bases). Germline-derived CDR1 and CDR2 are LGHNA and YSLEER. V was cut by 3 bases and J by 5 bases, with 17 bases left in between. This CDR3 has 15 residues. The CDR3, as DNA: TGCGCCAGCAGCCAGTATGGGGGGGCGGGAAACGAGCAGTACTTC. As protein: CASSQYGGAGNEQYF.

The chain links TRBV7-6 to TRBJ2-3; TRBD2 matches at 10 bases. Germline V CDR1 and CDR2: SGHVS, FNYEAQ. This CDR3 is built from 17 residues. V dropped 2 bases and J dropped 6; count of bases not matched to a gene: 11. CDR3 region: CASSLIASGSRGDTQYF. The CDR3 bases are TGTGCCAGCAGCTTAATCGCTAGCGGGAGCCGCGGGGATACGCAGTATTTT.

The chain carries TRBV2 and TRBJ2-2, with TRBD1 identical over 7 bases. The CDR3 runs to 14 residues. Unmatched junction bases numbered 1, after V lost 4 bases and J lost 2 bases. Germline V gene lookup returns CDR1 SNHLY and CDR2 FYNNEI. CDR3 DNA: TGTGCCAGCAGTGGACAGGGTAACACCGGGGAGCTGTTTTTT. Protein sequence: CASSGQGNTGELFF. Supplemented by reference TRBV2 and TRBJ2-2, the full variable domain reads EPEVTQTPSHQVTQMGQEVILRCVPISNHLYFYWYRQILGQKVEFLVSFYNNEISEKSEIFDDQFSVERPDGSNFTLKIRSTKLEDSAMYFCASSGQGNTGELFFGEGSRLTVL.

This chain links TRBV24-1 with TRBJ1-3; D is perhaps TRBD1 (6 bases). Trimming pared 12 bases from V and 7 bases from J, leaving 9 bases between. The germline V gene has CDR1 KGHDR and CDR2 SFDVKD. The CDR3 spans 10 residues. The chain's CDR3 is CAVGGNTIYF. CDR3 nucleotide sequence: TGTGCCGTAGGGGGGAACACCATATATTTT.

This sequence joins TRBV7-9 and TRBJ1-1; TRBD1 might be the D (5 bases). Between the trimmed V and J ends, which lost 1 base and 4 bases, there was a span of 10 bases. Looked up from germline, CDR1 is SEHNR and CDR2 is FQNEAQ (reference sequence). The CDR3 runs 14 residues. CDR3 nucleotide sequence: TGTGCCAGCAGCTTAGATTCAGGGAGCACTGAAGCTTTCTTT. Protein product: CASSLDSGSTEAFF.

The chain couples TRBV30 to TRBJ2-3; D call uncertain. This CDR3 has 10 residues. Germline-derived CDR1 and CDR2 are GTSNPN and SVGIG (reference sequence). The V end was cut by 5 bases, the J end by 5 bases, with 5 bases between. The CDR3 here is CAWGQDTQYF. In DNA, the CDR3 is TGTGCCTGGGGTCAAGATACGCAGTATTTT.

This clone was detected only a few times. The V gene is TRBV11-3, the J gene TRBJ1-2; D remains unclear. The CDR3 length is 13 residues. The V gene's germline CDR1 is SGHNT and CDR2 YENEEA. Between the trimmed V and J ends, which lost 5 bases and 5 bases, there was a span of 12 bases. The CDR3 DNA reads as TGTGCCAGCAGCCCCGGGAGCACATATGGCTACACCTTC. Translating gives CASSPGSTYGYTF.

This chain connects TRBV9 to TRBJ1-2; TRBD1 might be the D (5 bases). V was pared by 4 bases and J by 7 bases, with 20 bases between. CDR1 is SGDLS and CDR2 is YYNGEE in the germline V gene. This CDR3 contains 15 residues. The CDR3 protein is CASSPPGTDIRGYTF. DNA for the CDR3: TGTGCCAGCAGCCCCCCAGGGACGGACATCCGTGGCTACACCTTC.

The V gene is TRBV11-2, the J gene TRBJ2-2, with TRBD2 as a possible D gene (6 bases). Germline V lookup: CDR1 SGHAT, CDR2 FQNNGV. V dropped 6 bases and J dropped 0 bases, with 8 bases sitting between them. This CDR3 spans 14 amino acids. The CDR3 bases are TGTGCCAGCAGAAGACTAGCGAACACCGGGGAGCTGTTTTTT. This encodes CASRRLANTGELFF.

The chain is built from TRBV7-3 and TRBJ1-1, with a possible D match to TRBD1 (5 bases). The CDR3 runs to 13 residues. Germline V gene data show CDR1 as SGHTA and CDR2 as FQGTGA. Trimming took off 5 bases at V and 7 bases at J, with 14 bases between the two ends. This CDR3 reads CASSPGHIREAFF. CDR3 in DNA: TGTGCCAGCAGCCCCGGACACATCCGTGAAGCTTTCTTT.

In its sample, this clone was seen a few times. The genes are TRBV11-3 and TRBJ1-1; the match to TRBD1 covers 8 bases. In germline, CDR1 is SGHNT, CDR2 YENEEA. The CDR3 extends over 14 amino acids. The V and J ends lost 5 bases and 5 bases, in that order; junction bases with no gene match: 7. DNA of the CDR3: TGTGCCAGCAGCCCTCGGACAGGGCAAACTGAAGCTTTCTTT. Encoded protein: CASSPRTGQTEAFF.

This chain uses TRBV27 with TRBJ2-1, with D perhaps TRBD1 or TRBD2 (5 bases each). CDR1 and CDR2 (germline): MNHEY, SMNVEV (reference sequence). The V end was cut by 4 bases, the J end by 5 bases, with 12 bases between. The CDR3 length is 14 residues. CDR3 region: CASSWAGSHNEQFF. DNA of the CDR3: TGTGCCAGCAGTTGGGCAGGGAGCCACAATGAGCAGTTCTTC.

The rearrangement joins TRBV10-3 to TRBJ2-1; 10 bases line up with TRBD2. The germline V gene has CDR1 ENHRY and CDR2 SYGVKD. The junction had 4 bases not matched to a gene; V was cut back by 4 bases and J by 4 bases. This CDR3 has 15 amino acids. CDR3 nucleotides: TGTGCCATCAGTGTAGGACTAGCGGAATACAATGAGCAGTTCTTC. Amino acid sequence: CAISVGLAEYNEQFF.

This clone was recorded only once. This chain links TRBV6-6 with TRBJ2-7; 7 bases are shared with TRBD2. J gave up 0 bases and V 7 bases, and 9 bases lay outside the gene matches. The CDR3 totals 15 residues. Germline V gene lookup returns CDR1 MNHNY and CDR2 SVGAGI (reference sequence). The CDR3 DNA reads TGTGCCAGCAAGGGCGCTAGGACTAGCTCCTACGAGCAGTACTTC. Translation gives CASKGARTSSYEQYF.

CDR3 sequence (DNA): TGTGCCAGCAGTTTTTCACGAGTCTTTACTCTGGGGGGACATAACTATGGCTACACCTTC. Translated, it gives CASSFSRVFTLGGHNYGYTF. This chain links TRBV28 with TRBJ1-2; a weak D match, TRBD1 (6 bases). The V end lost 3 bases, the J end lost 1 base, and 27 bases lay between the germline ends. CDR3 size: 20 residues. Germline V CDR1 and CDR2: MDHEN, SYDVKM.